Described below is a single T cell receptor beta chain sequence and its context. Its antigen remains unknown. This specimen comes from a study of cytomegalovirus exposure and HLA in healthy donors. Study at large: Most donors, roughly 84% of 398 genotyped, fell in the Caucasian-associated ancestry cluster. Broader study findings: One cluster of highly shared sequence variants probably arose as a sequencing artifact. DRB1 had the most TCR associations and HLA-C the fewest, a later analysis found, with rates varying by HLA locus.

Germline CDR1 reads SGHKS; CDR2 reads YYEKEE (reference sequence). The V and J ends lost 1 base and 0 bases respectively, with 17 bases between them. This CDR3 comprises 17 residues. Everyone who donated was a healthy bone marrow donor. PCR used 60 Vbeta primers and 13 Jbeta primers. Clones were read by immunoSEQ multiplex PCR, and TCRdb kept only the in-frame ones, dropping some. The sample holds 150,000 to 200,000 clones; roughly 79% are singletons and the top ten take 1.5% to 2%. This receptor was identified in a man in his thirties or forties in good health and CMV-seronegative. V is TRBV5-5 and J is TRBJ2-7; possibly TRBD1 for D (6 bases). Sequencing input: PBMCs. The CDR3 sequence is CASSLRLSDRRSYEQYF. In nucleotides, the CDR3 is TGTGCCAGCAGCTTGCGCCTTTCCGACAGGCGCTCCTACGAGCAGTACTTC.